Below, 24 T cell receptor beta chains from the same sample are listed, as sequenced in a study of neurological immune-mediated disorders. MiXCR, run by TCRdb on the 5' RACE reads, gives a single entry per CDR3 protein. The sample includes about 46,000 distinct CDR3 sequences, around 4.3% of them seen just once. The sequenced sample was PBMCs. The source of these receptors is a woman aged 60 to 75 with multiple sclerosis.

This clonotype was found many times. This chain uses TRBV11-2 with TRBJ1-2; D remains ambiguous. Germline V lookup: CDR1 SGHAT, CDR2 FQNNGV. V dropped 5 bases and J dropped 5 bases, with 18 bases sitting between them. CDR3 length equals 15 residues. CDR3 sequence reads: CASSPLKRQEYGYTF. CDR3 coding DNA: TGTGCCAGCAGCCCCCTAAAGAGGCAGGAATATGGCTACACCTTC.

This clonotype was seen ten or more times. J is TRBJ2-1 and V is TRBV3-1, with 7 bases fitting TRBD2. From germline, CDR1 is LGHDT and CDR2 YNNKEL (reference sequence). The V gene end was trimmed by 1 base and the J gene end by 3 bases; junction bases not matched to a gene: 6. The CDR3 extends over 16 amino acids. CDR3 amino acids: CASSQGAGSDYNEQFF. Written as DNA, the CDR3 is TGTGCCAGCAGCCAAGGAGCGGGATCCGACTACAATGAGCAGTTCTTC.

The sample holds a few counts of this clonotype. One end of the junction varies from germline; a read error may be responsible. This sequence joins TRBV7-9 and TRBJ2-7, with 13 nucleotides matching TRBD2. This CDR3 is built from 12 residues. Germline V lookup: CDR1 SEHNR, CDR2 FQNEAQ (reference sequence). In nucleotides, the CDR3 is TGTGCCAGCAGCCTAGGGACTAGCGGGGCCTTCTTC. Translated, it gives CASSLGTSGAFF.

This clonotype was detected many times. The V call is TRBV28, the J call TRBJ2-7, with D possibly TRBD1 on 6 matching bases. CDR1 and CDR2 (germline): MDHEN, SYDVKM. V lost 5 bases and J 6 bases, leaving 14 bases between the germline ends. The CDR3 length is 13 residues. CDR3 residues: CASSPGDNTEQYF. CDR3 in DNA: TGTGCCAGCAGTCCCGGGGACAATACCGAGCAGTACTTC.

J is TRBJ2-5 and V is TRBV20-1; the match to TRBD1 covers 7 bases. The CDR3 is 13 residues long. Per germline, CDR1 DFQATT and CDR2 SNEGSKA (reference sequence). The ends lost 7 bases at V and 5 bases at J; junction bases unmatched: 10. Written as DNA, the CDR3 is TGCAGTGGGACAGGCCCTGAGGGGGAGACCCAGTACTTC. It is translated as CSGTGPEGETQYF.

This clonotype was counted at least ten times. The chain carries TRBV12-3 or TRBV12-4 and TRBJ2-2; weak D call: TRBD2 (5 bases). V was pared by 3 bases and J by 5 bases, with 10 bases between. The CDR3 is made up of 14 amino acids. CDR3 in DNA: TGTGCCAGCAGTTTTCTCCTAGCAACCGGGGAGCTGTTTTTT. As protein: CASSFLLATGELFF.

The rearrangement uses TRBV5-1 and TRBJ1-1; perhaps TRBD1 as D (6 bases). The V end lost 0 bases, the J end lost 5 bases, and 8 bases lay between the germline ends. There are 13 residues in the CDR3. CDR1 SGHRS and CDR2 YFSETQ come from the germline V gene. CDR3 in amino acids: CASSLGGGTEAFF. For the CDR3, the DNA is TGCGCCAGCAGCTTGGGAGGGGGAACTGAAGCTTTCTTT.

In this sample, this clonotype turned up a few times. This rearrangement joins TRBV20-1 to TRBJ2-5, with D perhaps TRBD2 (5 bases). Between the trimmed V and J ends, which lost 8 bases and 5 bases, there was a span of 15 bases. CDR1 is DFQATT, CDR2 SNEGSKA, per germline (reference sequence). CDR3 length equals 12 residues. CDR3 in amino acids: CSSLAIFETQYF. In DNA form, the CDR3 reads TGCAGTTCTCTAGCAATCTTTGAGACCCAGTACTTC.

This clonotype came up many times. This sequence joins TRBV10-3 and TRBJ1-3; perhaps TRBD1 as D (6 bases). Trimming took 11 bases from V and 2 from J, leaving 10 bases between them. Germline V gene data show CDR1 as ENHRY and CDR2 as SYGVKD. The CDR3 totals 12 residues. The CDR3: CAFEGAGNTIYF. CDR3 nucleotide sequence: TGTGCCTTCGAGGGGGCTGGAAACACCATATATTTT.

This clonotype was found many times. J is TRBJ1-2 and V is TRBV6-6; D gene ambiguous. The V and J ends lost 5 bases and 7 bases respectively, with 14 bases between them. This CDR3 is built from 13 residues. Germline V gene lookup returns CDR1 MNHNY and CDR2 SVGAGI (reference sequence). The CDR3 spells CASSTPGDFGYTF. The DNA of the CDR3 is TGTGCCAGCAGTACCCCTGGGGATTTTGGCTACACCTTC.

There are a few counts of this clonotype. CDR3 region: CASRERWEQFF. DNA of the CDR3: TGTGCCAGCAGGGAGCGATGGGAGCAGTTCTTC. This chain joins TRBV6-2 or TRBV6-3 and TRBJ2-1; D not certain. V lost 6 bases and J lost 10, with 10 bases in between. Germline loops: CDR1 MNHEY, CDR2 SVGEGT. This CDR3 region has 11 residues.

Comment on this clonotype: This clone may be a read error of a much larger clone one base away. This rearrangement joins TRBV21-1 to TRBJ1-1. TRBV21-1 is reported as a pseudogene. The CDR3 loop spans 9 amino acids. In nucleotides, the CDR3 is TGTGCCAGGAGCCCTGAAACTTTCTTT. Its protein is CARSPETFF.

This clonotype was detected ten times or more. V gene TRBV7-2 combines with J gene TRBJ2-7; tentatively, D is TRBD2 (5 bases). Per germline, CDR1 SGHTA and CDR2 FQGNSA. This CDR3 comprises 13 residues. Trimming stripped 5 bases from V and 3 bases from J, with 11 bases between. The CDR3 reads CASSRHGVYEQYF. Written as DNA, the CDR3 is TGTGCCAGCAGCCGCCACGGGGTCTACGAGCAGTACTTC.

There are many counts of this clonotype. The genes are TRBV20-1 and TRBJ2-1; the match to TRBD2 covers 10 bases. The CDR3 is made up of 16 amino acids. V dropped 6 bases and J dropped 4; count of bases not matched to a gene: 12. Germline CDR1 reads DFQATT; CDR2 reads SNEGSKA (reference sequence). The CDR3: CSAKKPTSGAYNEQFF. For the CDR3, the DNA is TGCAGTGCCAAGAAGCCAACTAGCGGGGCATACAATGAGCAGTTCTTC.

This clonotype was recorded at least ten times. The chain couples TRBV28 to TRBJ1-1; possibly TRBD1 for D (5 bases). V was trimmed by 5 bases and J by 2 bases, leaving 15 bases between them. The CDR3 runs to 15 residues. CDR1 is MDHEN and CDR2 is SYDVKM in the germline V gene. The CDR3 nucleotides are TGTGCCAGCAGTCACCAGCTGGGGGGAAACACTGAAGCTTTCTTT. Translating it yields CASSHQLGGNTEAFF.

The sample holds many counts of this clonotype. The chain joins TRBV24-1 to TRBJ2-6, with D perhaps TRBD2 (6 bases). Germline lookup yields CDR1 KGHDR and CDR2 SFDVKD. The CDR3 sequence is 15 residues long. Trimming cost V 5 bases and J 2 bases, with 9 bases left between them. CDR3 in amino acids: CATSASGAGANVLTF. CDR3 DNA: TGTGCCACCAGTGCTTCGGGGGCTGGGGCCAACGTCCTGACTTTC.

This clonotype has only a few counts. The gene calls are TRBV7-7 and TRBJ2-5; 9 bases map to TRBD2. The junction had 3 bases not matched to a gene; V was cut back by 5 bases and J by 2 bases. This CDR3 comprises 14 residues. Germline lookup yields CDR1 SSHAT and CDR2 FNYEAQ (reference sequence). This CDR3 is CASSHSGGQETQYF. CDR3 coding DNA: TGTGCCAGCAGCCATAGCGGGGGTCAAGAGACCCAGTACTTC. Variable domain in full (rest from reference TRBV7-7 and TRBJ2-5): GAGVSQSPRYKVTKRGQDVTLRCDPISSHATLYWYQQALGQGPEFLTYFNYEAQPDKSGLPSDRFSAERPEGSISTLTIQRTEQRDSAMYRCASSHSGGQETQYFGPGTRLLVL.

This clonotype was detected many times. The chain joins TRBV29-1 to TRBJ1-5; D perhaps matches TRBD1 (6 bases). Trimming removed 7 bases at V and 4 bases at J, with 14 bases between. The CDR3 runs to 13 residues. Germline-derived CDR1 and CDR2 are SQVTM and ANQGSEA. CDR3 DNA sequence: TGCAGCGCCGTCGCAGGGGAGAATCAGCCCCAGCATTTT. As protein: CSAVAGENQPQHF.

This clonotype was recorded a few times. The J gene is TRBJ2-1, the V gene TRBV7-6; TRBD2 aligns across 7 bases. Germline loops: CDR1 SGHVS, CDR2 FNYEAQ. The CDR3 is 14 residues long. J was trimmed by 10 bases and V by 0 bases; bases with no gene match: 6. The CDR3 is CASSLAGREGEQFF. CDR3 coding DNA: TGTGCCAGCAGCTTAGCGGGAAGGGAGGGGGAGCAGTTCTTC.

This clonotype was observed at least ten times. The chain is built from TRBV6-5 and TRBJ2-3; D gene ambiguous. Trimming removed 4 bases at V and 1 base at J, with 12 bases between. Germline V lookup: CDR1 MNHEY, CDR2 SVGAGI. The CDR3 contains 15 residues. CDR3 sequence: CASSLDSAGTDTQYF. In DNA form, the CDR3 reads TGTGCCAGCAGTTTAGACTCGGCCGGCACAGATACGCAGTATTTT.

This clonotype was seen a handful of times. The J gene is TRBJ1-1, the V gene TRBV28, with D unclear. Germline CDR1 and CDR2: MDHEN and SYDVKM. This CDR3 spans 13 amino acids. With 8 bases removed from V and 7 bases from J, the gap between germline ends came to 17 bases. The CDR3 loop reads CASPGAAWFEAFF. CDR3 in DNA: TGTGCCAGCCCCGGAGCTGCTTGGTTTGAAGCTTTCTTT.

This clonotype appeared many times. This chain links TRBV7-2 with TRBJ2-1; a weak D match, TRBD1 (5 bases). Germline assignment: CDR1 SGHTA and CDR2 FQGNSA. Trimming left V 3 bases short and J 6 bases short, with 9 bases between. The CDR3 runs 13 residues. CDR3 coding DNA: TGTGCCAGCAGCTTTGGGGCCGGCAATGAGCAGTTCTTC. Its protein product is CASSFGAGNEQFF.

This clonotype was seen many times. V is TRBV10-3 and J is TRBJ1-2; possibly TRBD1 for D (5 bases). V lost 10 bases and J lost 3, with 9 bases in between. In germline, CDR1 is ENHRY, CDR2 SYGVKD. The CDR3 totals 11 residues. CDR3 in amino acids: CATGEDYGYTF. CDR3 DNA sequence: TGTGCCACGGGGGAAGACTATGGCTACACCTTC.

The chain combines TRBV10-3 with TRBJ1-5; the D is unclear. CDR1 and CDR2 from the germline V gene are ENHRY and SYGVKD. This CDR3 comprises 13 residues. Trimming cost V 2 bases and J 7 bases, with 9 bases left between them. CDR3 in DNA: TGTGCCATCAGTGAGGAAGACGTACAGCCCCAGCATTTT. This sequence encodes CAISEEDVQPQHF.